A selection of T cell receptor beta chains follows, all from one sample in a study of read filtering for tumor transcriptome and immune sequencing. TCRdb analysed the reads with MiXCR anew, one entry per CDR3 protein. The sample holds over 55,000 distinct CDR3 sequences, approximately 15% seen once. The sequenced sample was a population of CD138-negative cells sorted from bone marrow. These receptor sequences come from a donor aged 40 or over with multiple myeloma. Each CDR3 is given without its conserved first and last residue.

J: TRBJ1-1; V: TRBV30; CDR3: AIRQAEAF
J: TRBJ1-1; V: TRBV6-1; CDR3: ASSERSGNTEAF
J: TRBJ2-3; V: TRBV7-2; CDR3: ASSHYRGATDTQY
J: TRBJ1-1; V: TRBV6-5; CDR3: ASSYGGTNTEAF
J: TRBJ2-1; V: TRBV30; CDR3: AWRGDRAMGEQF
J: TRBJ2-5; V: TRBV7-3; CDR3: ASSFERNQETQY
J: TRBJ2-1; V: TRBV4-3; CDR3: ASSRRTGGLNEQF
J: TRBJ2-1; V: TRBV2; CDR3: ASSPGTSSYNEQF
J: TRBJ2-7; V: TRBV5-1; CDR3: ASSLSVSAEQY
J: TRBJ2-3; V: TRBV27; CDR3: ASSIRPTDTQY
J: TRBJ2-3; V: TRBV6-6; CDR3: ASSYVGPADTQY
J: TRBJ2-5; V: TRBV19; CDR3: ASSNRRTGGQETQY
J: TRBJ1-4; V: TRBV5-1; CDR3: ASRIGATGSNEKLF
J: TRBJ2-7; V: TRBV9; CDR3: ASSPGLAGSYEQY
J: TRBJ2-1; V: TRBV6-5; CDR3: ASSGQTGHSYNEQF
J: TRBJ1-1; V: TRBV30; CDR3: AWSVSLIFGQAGVSEAF
J: TRBJ2-7; V: TRBV20-1; CDR3: SASGQINEQY
J: TRBJ1-5; V: TRBV15; CDR3: ATSRGGGSNSNQPQH
J: TRBJ2-1; V: TRBV20-1; CDR3: SAGSGRASDEQF
J: TRBJ2-5; V: TRBV6-2/TRBV6-3; CDR3: ASTSRLAGGETQY
J: TRBJ2-1; V: TRBV7-2; CDR3: ASSLKGAGGNEQF
J: TRBJ2-7; V: TRBV14; CDR3: ASSEPGPSYEQY
J: TRBJ1-2; V: TRBV7-9; CDR3: ASSPPHDGQGHGYT
J: TRBJ1-2; V: TRBV29-1; CDR3: SVRVTLRGYT
J: TRBJ2-5; V: TRBV7-9; CDR3: ASSGEAWDRRETQY
J: TRBJ2-7; V: TRBV11-2; CDR3: ASSLDAGTSGSSYEQY
J: TRBJ2-7; V: TRBV28; CDR3: ASSLYLGPYEQY
J: TRBJ2-5; V: TRBV7-3; CDR3: ASSPHEGRRRGAETQY
J: TRBJ2-1; V: TRBV3-1; CDR3: ASSQDLAGYYNEQF
J: TRBJ1-1; V: TRBV5-4; CDR3: ASSLGRGRTEAF
J: TRBJ2-7; V: TRBV7-9; CDR3: ASSFRDSSSYEQY
J: TRBJ2-2; V: TRBV6-6; CDR3: ASVPPLAGGHGGELF
J: TRBJ2-7; V: TRBV15; CDR3: ATSRGLSDEQY
J: TRBJ1-3; V: TRBV7-3; CDR3: ASSAAGTGNTIY
J: TRBJ1-1; V: TRBV4-1; CDR3: ASSHGGGRSGTEAF